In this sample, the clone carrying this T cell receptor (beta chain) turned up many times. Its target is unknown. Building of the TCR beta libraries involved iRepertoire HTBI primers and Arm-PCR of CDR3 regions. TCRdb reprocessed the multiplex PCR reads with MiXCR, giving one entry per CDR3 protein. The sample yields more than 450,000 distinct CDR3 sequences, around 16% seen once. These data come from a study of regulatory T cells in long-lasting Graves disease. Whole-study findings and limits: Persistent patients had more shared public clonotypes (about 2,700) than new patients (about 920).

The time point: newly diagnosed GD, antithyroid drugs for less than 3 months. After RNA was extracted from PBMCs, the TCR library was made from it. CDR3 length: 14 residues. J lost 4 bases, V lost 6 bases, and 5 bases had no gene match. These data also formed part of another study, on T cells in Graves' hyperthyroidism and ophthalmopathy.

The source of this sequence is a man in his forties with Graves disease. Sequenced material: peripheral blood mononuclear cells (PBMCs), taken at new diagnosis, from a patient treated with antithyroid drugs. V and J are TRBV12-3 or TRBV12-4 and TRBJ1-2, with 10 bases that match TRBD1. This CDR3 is CASSETGGGYGYTF. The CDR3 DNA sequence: TGTGCCAGCAGCGAGACAGGGGGCGGCTATGGCTACACCTTC.